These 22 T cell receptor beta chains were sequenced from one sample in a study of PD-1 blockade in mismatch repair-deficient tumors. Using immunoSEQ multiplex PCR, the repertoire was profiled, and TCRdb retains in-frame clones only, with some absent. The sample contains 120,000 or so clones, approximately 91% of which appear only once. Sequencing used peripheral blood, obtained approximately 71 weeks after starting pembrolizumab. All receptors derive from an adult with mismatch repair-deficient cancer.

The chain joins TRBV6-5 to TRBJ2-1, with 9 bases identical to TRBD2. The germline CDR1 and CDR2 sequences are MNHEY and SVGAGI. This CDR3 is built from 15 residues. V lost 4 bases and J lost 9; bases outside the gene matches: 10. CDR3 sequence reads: CASSSGTSFFGEQFF. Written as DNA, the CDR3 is TGTGCCAGCAGTTCCGGGACTAGCTTTTTTGGTGAGCAGTTCTTC.

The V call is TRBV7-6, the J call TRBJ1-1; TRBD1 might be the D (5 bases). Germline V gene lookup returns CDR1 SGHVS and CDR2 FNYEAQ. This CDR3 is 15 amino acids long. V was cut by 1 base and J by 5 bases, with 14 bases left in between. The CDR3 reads CASSLDPGRGTEAFF. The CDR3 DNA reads TGTGCCAGCAGCTTAGATCCAGGGAGAGGTACTGAAGCTTTCTTT.

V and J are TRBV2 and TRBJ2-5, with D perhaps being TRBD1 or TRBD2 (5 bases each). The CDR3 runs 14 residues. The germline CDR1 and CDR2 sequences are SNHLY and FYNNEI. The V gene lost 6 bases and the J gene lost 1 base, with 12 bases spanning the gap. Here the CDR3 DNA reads TGTGCCAGCAGGGGACGGGCAGTCCAAGAGACCCAGTACTTC. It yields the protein CASRGRAVQETQYF.

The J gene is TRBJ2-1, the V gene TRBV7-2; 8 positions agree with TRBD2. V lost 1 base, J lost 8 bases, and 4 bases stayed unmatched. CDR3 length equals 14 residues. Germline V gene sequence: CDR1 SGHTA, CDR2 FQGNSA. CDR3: CASSLVTSGHEQFF. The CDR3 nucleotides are TGTGCCAGCAGCTTAGTCACTAGCGGACATGAGCAGTTCTTC.

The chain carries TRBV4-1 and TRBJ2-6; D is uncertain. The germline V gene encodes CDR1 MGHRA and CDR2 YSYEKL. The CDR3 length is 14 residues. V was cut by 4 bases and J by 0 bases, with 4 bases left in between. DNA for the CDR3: TGCGCCAGCAGCCCAGACTCTGGGGCCAACGTCCTGACTTTC. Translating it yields CASSPDSGANVLTF.

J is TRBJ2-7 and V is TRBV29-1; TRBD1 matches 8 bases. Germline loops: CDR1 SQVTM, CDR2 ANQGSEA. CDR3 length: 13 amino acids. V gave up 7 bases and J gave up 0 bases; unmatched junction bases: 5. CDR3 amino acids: CSGRTGTSYEQYF. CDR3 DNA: TGCAGCGGTCGGACAGGGACCTCCTACGAGCAGTACTTC.

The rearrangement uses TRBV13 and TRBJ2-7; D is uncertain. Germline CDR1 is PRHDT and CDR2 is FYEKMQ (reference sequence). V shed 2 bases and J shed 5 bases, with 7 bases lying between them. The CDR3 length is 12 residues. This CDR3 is CASSLNGHEQYF. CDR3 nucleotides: TGTGCCAGCAGCTTAAATGGGCACGAGCAGTACTTC.

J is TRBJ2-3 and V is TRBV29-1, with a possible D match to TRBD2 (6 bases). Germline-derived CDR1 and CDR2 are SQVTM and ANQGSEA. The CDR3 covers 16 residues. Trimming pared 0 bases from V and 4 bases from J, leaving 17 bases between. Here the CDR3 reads CSVEDLSGVGPDTQYF. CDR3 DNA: TGCAGCGTTGAAGATCTTTCGGGAGTCGGGCCAGATACGCAGTATTTT.

The CDR3 loop is CASSVGGLAQETQYF. In nucleotides, the CDR3 is TGTGCCAGCAGCGTAGGGGGACTAGCCCAAGAGACCCAGTACTTC. The chain links TRBV9 to TRBJ2-5; 9 bases are shared with TRBD2. The V segment lost 0 bases and the J segment 1 base; nucleotides outside the gene matches: 1. Looked up from germline, CDR1 is SGDLS and CDR2 is YYNGEE. This CDR3 contains 15 residues.

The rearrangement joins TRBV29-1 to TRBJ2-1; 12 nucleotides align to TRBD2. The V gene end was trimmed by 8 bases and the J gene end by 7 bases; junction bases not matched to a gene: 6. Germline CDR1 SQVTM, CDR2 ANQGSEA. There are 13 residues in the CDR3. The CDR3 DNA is TGCAGCCGGGAAACTAGCGGGAGGAATGAGCAGTTCTTC. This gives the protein CSRETSGRNEQFF.

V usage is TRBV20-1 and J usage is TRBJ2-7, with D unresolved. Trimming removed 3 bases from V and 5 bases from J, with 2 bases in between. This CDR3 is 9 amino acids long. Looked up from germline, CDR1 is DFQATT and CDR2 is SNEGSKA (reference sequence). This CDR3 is CSASNEQYF. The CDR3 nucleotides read TGCAGTGCTAGTAACGAGCAGTACTTC.

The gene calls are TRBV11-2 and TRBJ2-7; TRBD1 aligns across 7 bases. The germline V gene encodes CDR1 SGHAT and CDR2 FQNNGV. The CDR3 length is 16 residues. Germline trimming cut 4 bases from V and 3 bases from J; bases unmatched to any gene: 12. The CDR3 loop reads CASSSPRQGKGYEQYF. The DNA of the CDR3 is TGTGCCAGCAGCTCACCACGACAGGGAAAAGGCTACGAGCAGTACTTC.

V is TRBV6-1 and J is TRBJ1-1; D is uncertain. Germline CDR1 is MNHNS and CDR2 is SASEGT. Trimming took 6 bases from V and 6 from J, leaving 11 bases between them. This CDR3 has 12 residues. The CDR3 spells CASSSGSPEAFF. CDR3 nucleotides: TGTGCCAGCAGCAGCGGCTCCCCTGAAGCTTTCTTT.

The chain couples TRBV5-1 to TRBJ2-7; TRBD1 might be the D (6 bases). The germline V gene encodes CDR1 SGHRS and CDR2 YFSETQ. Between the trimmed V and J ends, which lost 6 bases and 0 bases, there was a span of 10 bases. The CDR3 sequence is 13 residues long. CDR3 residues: CASTAGVSYEQYF. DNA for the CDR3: TGCGCCAGCACGGCAGGGGTCTCCTACGAGCAGTACTTC.

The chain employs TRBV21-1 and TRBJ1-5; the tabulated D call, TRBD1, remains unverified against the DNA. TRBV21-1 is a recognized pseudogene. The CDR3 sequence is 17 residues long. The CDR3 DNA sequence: TGTGCCAGCAGCAAAGCGTTTCGCAGTTTTAGCAATCAGCCCCAGCATTTT. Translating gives CASSKAFRSFSNQPQHF.

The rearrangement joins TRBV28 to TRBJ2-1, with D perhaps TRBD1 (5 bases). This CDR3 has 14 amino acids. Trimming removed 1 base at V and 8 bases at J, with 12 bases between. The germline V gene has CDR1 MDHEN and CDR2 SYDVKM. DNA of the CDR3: TGTGCCAGCAGTTTATTGTCAGGGTTGGATGAGCAGTTCTTC. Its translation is CASSLLSGLDEQFF.

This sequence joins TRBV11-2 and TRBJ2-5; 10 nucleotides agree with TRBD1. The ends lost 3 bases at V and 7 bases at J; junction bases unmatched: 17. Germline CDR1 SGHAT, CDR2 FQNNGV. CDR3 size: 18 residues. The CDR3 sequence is CASSLVPVGQGKTGTQYF. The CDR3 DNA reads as TGTGCCAGCAGCTTGGTTCCCGTGGGACAGGGGAAGACGGGGACCCAGTACTTC.

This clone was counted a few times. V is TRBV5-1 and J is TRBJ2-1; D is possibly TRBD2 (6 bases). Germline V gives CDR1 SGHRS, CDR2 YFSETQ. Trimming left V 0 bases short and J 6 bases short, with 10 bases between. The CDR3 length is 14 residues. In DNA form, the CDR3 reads TGCGCCAGCAGCTTGGGGGCGACTAGCAATGAGCAGTTCTTC. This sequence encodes CASSLGATSNEQFF.

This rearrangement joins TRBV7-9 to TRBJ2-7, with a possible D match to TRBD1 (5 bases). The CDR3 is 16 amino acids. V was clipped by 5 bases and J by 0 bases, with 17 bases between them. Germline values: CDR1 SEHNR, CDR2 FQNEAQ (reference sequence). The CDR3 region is CASSPETAQSSYEQYF. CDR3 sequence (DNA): TGTGCCAGCAGCCCAGAGACAGCCCAGAGCTCCTACGAGCAGTACTTC.

DNA of the CDR3: TGCGCCAGCAGCCAAGTTGGCCGGGAGAGCGTAGATACGCAGTATTTT. This codes for CASSQVGRESVDTQYF. This chain joins TRBV4-1 and TRBJ2-3, with a possible D match to TRBD2 (6 bases). The CDR3 is 16 residues long. Germline CDR1 and CDR2: MGHRA and YSYEKL. V lost 1 base and J 5 bases, leaving 16 bases between the germline ends.

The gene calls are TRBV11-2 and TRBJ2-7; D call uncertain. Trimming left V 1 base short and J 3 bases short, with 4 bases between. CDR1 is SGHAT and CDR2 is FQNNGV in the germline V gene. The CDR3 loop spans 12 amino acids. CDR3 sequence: CASSLAGYEQYF. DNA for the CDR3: TGTGCCAGCAGCTTAGCAGGCTACGAGCAGTACTTC. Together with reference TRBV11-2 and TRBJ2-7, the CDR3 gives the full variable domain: EAGVAQSPRYKIIEKRQSVAFWCNPISGHATLYWYQQILGQGPKLLIQFQNNGVVDDSQLPKDRFSAERLKGVDSTLKIQPAKLEDSAVYLCASSLAGYEQYFGPGTRLTVT.

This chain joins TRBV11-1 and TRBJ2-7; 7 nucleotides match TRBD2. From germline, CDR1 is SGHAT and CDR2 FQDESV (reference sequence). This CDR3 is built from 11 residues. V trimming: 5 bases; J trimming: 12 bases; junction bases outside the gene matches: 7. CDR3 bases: TGTGCCAGCAGCCCTGGGGAGGGGCTGTACTTC. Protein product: CASSPGEGLYF.